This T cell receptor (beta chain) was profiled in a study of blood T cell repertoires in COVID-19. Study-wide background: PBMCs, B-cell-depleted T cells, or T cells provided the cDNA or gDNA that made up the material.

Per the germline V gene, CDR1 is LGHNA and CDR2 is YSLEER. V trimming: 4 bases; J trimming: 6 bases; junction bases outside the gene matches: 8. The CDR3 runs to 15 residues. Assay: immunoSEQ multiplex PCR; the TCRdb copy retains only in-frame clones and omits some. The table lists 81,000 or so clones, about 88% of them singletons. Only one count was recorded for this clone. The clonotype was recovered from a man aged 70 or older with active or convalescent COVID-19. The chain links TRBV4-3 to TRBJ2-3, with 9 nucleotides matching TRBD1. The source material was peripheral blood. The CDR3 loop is CASSRGTGPGDTQYF. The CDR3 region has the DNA TGCGCCAGCAGCCGCGGGACAGGGCCCGGGGATACGCAGTATTTT.